A selection of T cell receptor beta chains follows, all from one sample in a study of T cell clusters in autoimmune cytopenias. TCRdb reprocessed the multiplex PCR reads; each CDR3 protein has one entry and no DNA is given. The sample has 2,500 to 3,500 distinct CDR3 sequences. The sample was also linked to a second study, of T cell repertoires in aging, cancer and after chemotherapy.

The sequenced sample was peripheral blood. These receptor sequences come from a human donor with an autoimmune cytopenia or autoimmune hepatitis (not recorded which). CDR3s include the opening cysteine and the closing phenylalanine or tryptophan. Clone size is stated in some rows and not others, as once, few, many or a class when expanded.

v_gene	j_gene	abundance	CDR3aa
TRBV29-1	TRBJ2-5	large	CSVVEGGETQYF
TRBV18	TRBJ1-4	.	CASSPDRGRNNEKLFF
TRBV6-1	TRBJ2-6	.	CASSEGNSGANVLTF
TRBV27	TRBJ2-5	.	CASGDRGYQETQYF
TRBV11-1	TRBJ1-1	medium-sized	CASSLGQQGTAFF
TRBV19	TRBJ2-3	medium-sized	CASSMGTDTQYF
TRBV19	TRBJ2-3	medium-sized	CASSIGGDTQYF
TRBV5-4	TRBJ2-7	medium-sized	CASSFDPQATYEQYF
TRBV7-2	TRBJ1-2	.	CASSLSLFSNSPGNGYTF
TRBV19	TRBJ2-1	medium-sized	CASSMWASGGNEQFF
TRBV6-5	TRBJ1-6	.	CASSYSANSPLHF
TRBV5-4	TRBJ2-1	.	CASGGGEGQETQFF
TRBV12-3/TRBV12-4	TRBJ2-5	.	CASSFSLPGTGLGFETQYF
TRBV12-3/TRBV12-4	TRBJ2-3	medium-sized	CASTRTSGGRTDTQYF
TRBV4-2	TRBJ1-1	.	CASSPLQGARTEAFF
TRBV29-1	TRBJ2-1	large	CSVVPWTSSYNEQFF
TRBV7-6	TRBJ2-5	.	CASSLAQQGRETQYF
TRBV30	TRBJ2-5	medium-sized	CAWSGGFQETQYF
TRBV6-5	TRBJ1-2	medium-sized	CASSARTGRDGYTF
TRBV12-3/TRBV12-4	TRBJ2-1	.	CASSFGGGVMYEQFF
TRBV6-1	TRBJ2-5	medium-sized	CASSHGAGGVGETQYF
TRBV7-9	TRBJ2-5	.	CATAGGQETQYF
TRBV12-3/TRBV12-4	TRBJ2-5	.	CASSFLQETQYF
TRBV5-4	TRBJ2-5	medium-sized	CASSSNAILGPQETQYF
TRBV29-1	TRBJ2-1	.	CSVWGGTGETQYF
TRBV9	TRBJ2-3	.	CASSVTMGGTDTQYF
TRBV7-2	TRBJ2-1	.	CASSSQGYEQFF
TRBV19	TRBJ1-3	medium-sized	CASSNPESGNTIYF
TRBV5-4	TRBJ2-7	.	CASSFGPGTGGYEQYF
TRBV20-1	TRBJ2-1	.	CSARGGSRNEQFF
TRBV19	TRBJ1-1	.	CASSIALGSTEAFF
TRBV12-3/TRBV12-4	TRBJ2-3	medium-sized	CASSLRRGTDTQYF
TRBV30	TRBJ1-3	medium-sized	CAWSVQGSSGNTIYF
TRBV12-3/TRBV12-4	TRBJ1-6	.	CASSWIQGNSPLHF
TRBV19	TRBJ2-1	medium-sized	CASNVQSGEQFF
TRBV6-2/TRBV6-3	TRBJ1-1	.	CASSWTGLTEAFF
TRBV11-3	TRBJ2-5	medium-sized	CASSRDTQETQYF
TRBV6-6	TRBJ1-4	.	CASSYVKGEQNEKLFF
TRBV6-2/TRBV6-3	TRBJ1-1	.	CATIRGSTEAFF
TRBV6-6	TRBJ1-5	medium-sized	CASSYGPGQGKQPQHF
TRBV6-6	TRBJ2-2	medium-sized	CASFRGDTGELFF
TRBV10-3	TRBJ2-3	.	CAISGSTDTQYF
TRBV5-1	TRBJ2-6	.	CASSLGHSGANVLTF
TRBV5-4	TRBJ2-3	.	CASSLAQGLGGDTQYF
TRBV27	TRBJ2-5	.	CASRDSSRGETQYF
TRBV6-6	TRBJ1-1	medium-sized	CASSYSQGEEAFF
TRBV6-6	TRBJ2-5	medium-sized	CASIGTYQETQYF
TRBV6-5	TRBJ1-6	.	CASSSSTHSPLHF